A selection of T cell receptor beta chains follows, all from one sample in a study of T cells in Graves' hyperthyroidism and ophthalmopathy. TCRdb re-called the multiplex PCR reads with MiXCR, one entry per CDR3 protein. The table lists under 400,000 distinct CDR3 sequences, 21% of them singletons, with around half in the top ten. The specimen sequenced was blood. These receptors were taken from a woman between 45 and 60 years old with Graves' hyperthyroidism. Both conserved end residues are part of each CDR3. D genes are given only for firm matches. Where a row states a size, it is once, few, many or the class of an expanded clone; other rows omit it.

j_call d_call clone_size v_call cdr3_nt cdr3_aa
TRBJ1-5 TRBD1 many TRBV12-3/TRBV12-4 TGTGCCAGCAGGATCTCGGGACAGGGCTATCAGCCCCAGCATTTT CASRISGQGYQPQHF
TRBJ2-1 . many TRBV27 TGTGCCAGCAGCCTAAGGGGGTGGCGGGAGAATAATGAGCAGTTCTTC CASSLRGWRENNEQFF
TRBJ2-1 . . TRBV28 TGTGCCAGCAGTTCCCCGTCCGGGGCGGGCGGATACAATGAGCAGTTCTTC CASSSPSGAGGYNEQFF
TRBJ2-6 . . TRBV29-1 TGCAGCGTTGAGGGAGGATACTCTGGGGCCAACGTCCTGACTTTC CSVEGGYSGANVLTF
TRBJ2-7 TRBD2 . TRBV20-1 TGCAGTGCTAAGGGACTAGCATCCGAGCAGTACTTC CSAKGLASEQYF
TRBJ2-7 . many TRBV2 TGTGCCAGCACGTTTGCAACCTCCTACGAGCAGTACTTC CASTFATSYEQYF
TRBJ2-7 . many TRBV12-3/TRBV12-4 TGTGCCAGCAGGGAGGGTTACGAGCAGTACTTC CASREGYEQYF
TRBJ1-6 . many TRBV6-2/TRBV6-3 TGTGCCAGCAGACAAACCGGACAGTTGAGCTCCTATAATTCACCCCTCCACTTT CASRQTGQLSSYNSPLHF
TRBJ2-1 . many TRBV12-3/TRBV12-4 TGTGCCAGCAACGAATATCGGACCTACAATGAGCAGTTCTTC CASNEYRTYNEQFF
TRBJ1-5 . once TRBV6-2/TRBV6-3 TGTGCCAGCAGTTCCGGACCGGGGTATAGCAATCAGCCCCAGCATTTT CASSSGPGYSNQPQHF
TRBJ1-1 . many TRBV3-1 TGTGCCAGCAGCCACCCGGGACTGATGAACACTGAAGCTTTCTTT CASSHPGLMNTEAFF
TRBJ2-7 . . TRBV19 TGTGCCAGTAGTATGGGTTACGAGCAGTACTTC CASSMGYEQYF
TRBJ2-2 TRBD1 . TRBV5-1 TGTGCCAGCAGCCGGGGACAGCTGTACACCGGGGAGCTGTTTTTT CASSRGQLYTGELFF
TRBJ2-1 TRBD2 few TRBV20-1 TGCAGTGCTAGGGCCCGGGGACTAGCGGGGGGGCTAGCCTACAATGAGCAGTTCTTC CSARARGLAGGLAYNEQFF
TRBJ1-5 . . TRBV15 TGTGCCACCAGCAGAACTAGAGAGGCCTATCAGCCCCAGCATTTT CATSRTREAYQPQHF
TRBJ1-5 TRBD1 . TRBV2 TGTGCCAGCACGAAAGGACAGGGAGCGAACCAGCCCCAGCATTTT CASTKGQGANQPQHF
TRBJ2-3 . many TRBV9 TGTGCCAGCAGCGTAATGGACAGTAGCACAGATACGCAGTATTTT CASSVMDSSTDTQYF